The clone carrying this T cell receptor (beta chain) is medium-sized in the sample. The antigen is not known. The sample is drawn from a study of liver allograft versus peripheral blood T cells. Across the whole study: Repertoires of T cell receptors in transplanted livers were compared with recipients' peripheral blood repertoires.

General observations from the study: According to reports, the T cell receptor repertoires inside liver allografts differed from those in peripheral blood.

Germline-derived CDR1 and CDR2 are MNHNS and SASEGT. V lost 3 bases to trimming and J lost 0 bases; unmatched junction nucleotides: 13. CDR3 length: 18 amino acids. TCRdb recomputed calls from the reads with MiXCR, one row per CDR3 protein. The sample carries more than 3,000 distinct CDR3 sequences, approximately 15% recorded once. The receptor was derived from a human patient who had a liver transplant. Some T cells may be the graft donor's. J is TRBJ1-1 and V is TRBV6-1; 7 bases fit TRBD1. CDR3 amino acids: CASSDSGTATFMNTEAFF. The DNA for the CDR3 is TGTGCCAGCAGTGATTCGGGGACAGCAACTTTCATGAACACTGAAGCTTTCTTT.